This paragraph reports one TCR beta chain. As yet, its antigen is unknown. PCR primers comprised 60 Vbeta and 13 Jbeta primers. Using immunoSEQ multiplex PCR, the repertoire was profiled, and TCRdb retains in-frame clones only, with some absent. The sample consists of more than 150,000 clones, 81% of them appearing once. This specimen belongs to a study of cytomegalovirus exposure and HLA in healthy donors. Findings of the study overall: TCR beta chain V- and J-gene trimming was linked, in a later analysis, to a missense variant in DCLRE1C.

CDR3 length: 16 residues. Germline V gene lookup returns CDR1 SGHTA and CDR2 FQGNSA. Trimming stripped 1 base from V and 0 bases from J, with 9 bases between. The genes are TRBV7-2 and TRBJ1-4; D might be TRBD1 (6 bases). This TCR was recovered from a woman between 18 and 30 years old in good health and CMV-seropositive. The specimen sequenced was PBMCs. The CDR3 nucleotides are TGTGCCAGCAGCTTAGGGGACACCTCAACTAATGAAAAACTGTTTTTT. Protein: CASSLGDTSTNEKLFF.